A selection of T cell receptor beta chains follows, all from one sample in a study of CD8 T cells in Susac syndrome. Each CDR3 protein is one row after TCRdb ran MiXCR on the immunoSEQ multiplex PCR reads. The sample holds about 300,000 distinct CDR3 sequences, about 89% seen once. Sequencing used CD8+ T cells from PBMCs. The origin of the receptors is a human donor with multiple sclerosis. The CDR3 runs from the conserved cysteine through the conserved F or W. A D gene is named only where the DNA matches it firmly. Clone size is not always given. Where it is, it says once, few, many or a class for expanded clones.

>-|-|TRBV19|TRBJ1-1
CASARGREGQNTEAFF
TGTGCCAGTGCTAGGGGCAGGGAGGGGCAGAACACTGAAGCTTTCTTT
>once|TRBD1|TRBV7-3|TRBJ1-1
CASSLNSGTAMNTEAFF
TGTGCCAGCAGCTTAAACTCCGGGACAGCTATGAACACTGAAGCTTTCTTT
>-|-|TRBV28|TRBJ1-1
CASSLSLGGSTEAFF
TGTGCCAGCAGTTTGTCTCTGGGGGGGAGCACTGAAGCTTTCTTT
>-|-|TRBV7-9|TRBJ2-7
CASRPFGSYEQYF
TGTGCCAGCAGGCCTTTTGGTAGCTACGAGCAGTACTTC
>-|TRBD2|TRBV9|TRBJ2-1
CASSVGLAGWNEQFF
TGTGCCAGCAGCGTAGGACTAGCGGGATGGAATGAGCAGTTCTTC
>-|-|TRBV28|TRBJ2-1
CASSSVEGPDNEQFF
TGTGCCAGCAGTTCGGTAGAGGGACCTGACAATGAGCAGTTCTTC
>few|-|TRBV4-1|TRBJ1-1
CASSQEKNTEAFF
TGCGCCAGCAGCCAAGAAAAGAACACTGAAGCTTTCTTT
>-|TRBD1|TRBV9|TRBJ2-5
CASSVDRDSAETQYF
TGTGCCAGCAGCGTGGACAGGGATTCCGCAGAGACCCAGTACTTC
>few|TRBD1|TRBV4-1|TRBJ1-5
CASSPQGNNQPQHF
TGCGCCAGCAGCCCACAGGGGAACAATCAGCCCCAGCATTTT
>-|-|TRBV7-9|TRBJ2-1
CASEATEQFF
TGTGCCAGCGAAGCCACTGAGCAGTTCTTC
>-|-|TRBV19|TRBJ1-6
CASQRSASSYNSPLHF
TGTGCCAGTCAAAGGTCTGCAAGCTCCTATAATTCACCCCTCCACTTT
>-|-|TRBV6-5|TRBJ2-7
CASRKTGDEQYF
TGTGCCAGCAGAAAGACAGGTGACGAGCAGTACTTC
>-|TRBD1|TRBV7-9|TRBJ2-3
CASSLADRTGGPTDTQYF
TGTGCCAGCAGCTTAGCCGACCGGACAGGGGGTCCGACAGATACGCAGTATTTT
>-|TRBD2|TRBV15|TRBJ2-3
CATSRERGSTDTQYF
TGTGCCACCAGCAGGGAGCGGGGGAGCACAGATACGCAGTATTTT
>-|-|TRBV28|TRBJ2-3
CASASEGTDTQYF
TGTGCCTCCGCGAGCGAAGGCACAGATACGCAGTATTTT
>-|TRBD2|TRBV6-1|TRBJ2-3
CASRGLVSTDTQYF
TGTGCCAGCAGAGGACTAGTTAGCACAGATACGCAGTATTTT
>-|TRBD1|TRBV19|TRBJ1-5
CASSTPGQGGYSNQPQHF
TGTGCCAGTAGTACCCCAGGACAGGGGGGATATAGCAATCAGCCCCAGCATTTT
>-|-|TRBV28|TRBJ2-1
CASSKAHNEQFF
TGTGCCAGCAGTAAGGCCCACAATGAGCAGTTCTTC
>-|-|TRBV7-9|TRBJ2-7
CASSPKSPTGYEQYF
TGTGCCAGCAGCCCAAAAAGCCCGACAGGTTACGAGCAGTACTTC
>once|-|TRBV5-1|TRBJ2-5
CASSSRGARGETQYF
TGCGCCAGCAGCTCCCGGGGGGCGCGGGGTGAGACCCAGTACTTC
>-|-|TRBV2|TRBJ2-1
CASSESWDNYNEQFF
TGTGCCAGCAGTGAAAGTTGGGACAACTACAATGAGCAGTTCTTC
>-|-|TRBV19|TRBJ2-2
CASIPTLGTLNTGELFF
TGTGCCAGTATCCCCACCCTTGGCACCTTGAACACCGGGGAGCTGTTTTTT
>once|-|TRBV4-1|TRBJ1-1
CASSYREPMNTEAFF
TGCGCCAGCAGCTACCGGGAGCCAATGAACACTGAAGCTTTCTTT
>once|-|TRBV19|TRBJ2-2
CASSIWTGELFF
TGTGCCAGTAGTATTTGGACCGGGGAGCTGTTTTTT
>-|TRBD1|TRBV28|TRBJ2-5
CASSFRQGQETQYF
TGTGCCAGCAGTTTCCGACAGGGCCAGGAGACCCAGTACTTC
>-|-|TRBV19|TRBJ1-1
CASHGENTEAFF
TGTGCCAGCCATGGGGAGAACACTGAAGCTTTCTTT
>-|-|TRBV18|TRBJ2-2
CASSPGDFTGELFF
TGTGCCAGCTCACCCGGGGACTTCACCGGGGAGCTGTTTTTT
>-|TRBD2|TRBV7-8|TRBJ2-1
CASSGGLAGPTSLRGINEQFF
TGTGCCAGCAGCGGTGGACTAGCGGGCCCGACGAGCTTGAGGGGGATCAATGAGCAGTTCTTC
>-|TRBD2|TRBV6-2/TRBV6-3|TRBJ2-1
CASSSTSGGFNEQFF
TGTGCCAGCAGTTCGACTAGCGGGGGCTTTAATGAGCAGTTCTTC
>-|TRBD2|TRBV19|TRBJ2-1
CASSIDHPSGVYNEQFF
TGTGCCAGTAGTATAGATCACCCTAGCGGAGTATACAATGAGCAGTTCTTC
>-|TRBD2|TRBV14|TRBJ2-1
CASSHQAGVDNEQFF
TGTGCCAGCAGCCACCAAGCGGGAGTTGACAATGAGCAGTTCTTC
>-|TRBD1|TRBV5-1|TRBJ1-4
CASRPSGTGIFATNEKLFF
TGCGCCAGCAGGCCCAGCGGGACAGGGATATTTGCAACTAATGAAAAACTGTTTTTT
>-|-|TRBV7-9|TRBJ2-2
CASSRPGTSNTGELFF
TGTGCCAGCAGCCGACCCGGGACATCGAACACCGGGGAGCTGTTTTTT
>few|-|TRBV27|TRBJ2-7
CASSLGTQYEQYF
TGTGCCAGCAGTTTAGGTACTCAGTACGAGCAGTACTTC
>-|-|TRBV20-1|TRBJ1-2
CSARPRVTGFDFNYGYTF
TGCAGTGCTAGACCAAGGGTCACAGGGTTCGACTTTAACTATGGCTACACCTTC
>-|TRBD1|TRBV20-1|TRBJ2-7
CSALPGQGFFEQYF
TGCAGTGCTTTACCGGGACAGGGTTTTTTCGAGCAGTACTTC
>-|TRBD2|TRBV5-4|TRBJ2-7
CASSSPPLAGSYEQYF
TGTGCCAGCAGCTCCCCCCCTCTAGCGGGATCCTACGAGCAGTACTTC
>-|TRBD1|TRBV5-1|TRBJ1-2
CASRPTGDGYGYTF
TGCGCCAGCAGACCCACAGGGGACGGGTATGGCTACACCTTC
>-|TRBD1|TRBV6-5|TRBJ2-2
CASSYSIATGDTGELFF
TGTGCCAGCAGTTACTCGATAGCCACAGGGGACACCGGGGAGCTGTTTTTT
>-|-|TRBV27|TRBJ2-7
CASSLSRARLYEQYF
TGTGCCAGCAGTTTAAGCCGAGCCCGGCTTTACGAGCAGTACTTC
>-|TRBD1|TRBV20-1|TRBJ2-7
CSARIRRDRVEQYF
TGCAGTGCTAGGATCCGTAGGGACAGGGTCGAGCAGTACTTC
>few|TRBD2|TRBV7-6|TRBJ2-1
CASTSGKRGDHNEQFF
TGTGCCAGCACCTCCGGTAAGCGGGGGGACCACAATGAGCAGTTCTTC
>-|-|TRBV15|TRBJ1-6
CATSRGLASSYNSPLHF
TGTGCCACCAGCAGAGGGTTGGCCAGCTCCTATAATTCACCCCTCCACTTT
>-|-|TRBV7-2|TRBJ1-6
CASSLTGLGDSPLHF
TGTGCCAGCAGCTTAACGGGGTTAGGGGATTCACCCCTCCACTTT
>-|-|TRBV6-2/TRBV6-3|TRBJ2-7
CASSNPQGPVIYEQYF
TGTGCCAGCAGTAACCCCCAGGGTCCGGTGATCTACGAGCAGTACTTC
>-|-|TRBV4-3|TRBJ2-7
CASSQEVGRQGLLYEQYF
TGCGCCAGCAGCCAAGAAGTAGGTAGGCAGGGGCTCCTCTACGAGCAGTACTTC
>-|-|TRBV9|TRBJ2-2
CASVEGPNTGELFF
TGTGCCAGCGTTGAGGGACCTAACACCGGGGAGCTGTTTTTT
>-|-|TRBV7-9|TRBJ2-7
CASSAIQGAYEQYF
TGTGCCAGCAGCGCCATACAGGGAGCCTACGAGCAGTACTTC
>-|TRBD1|TRBV7-2|TRBJ1-1
CASSHRDRGMNTEAFF
TGTGCCAGCAGCCACCGGGACAGGGGGATGAACACTGAAGCTTTCTTT
>-|-|TRBV7-9|TRBJ2-7
CASSLFRPNSYEQYF
TGTGCCAGCAGCTTATTCCGCCCCAACTCCTACGAGCAGTACTTC
>-|TRBD2|TRBV28|TRBJ2-7
CASSVQGLAGVSYEQYF
TGTGCCAGCAGCGTCCAGGGGCTAGCGGGAGTTTCCTACGAGCAGTACTTC
>-|-|TRBV11-2|TRBJ2-2
CASSPRVRTGELFF
TGTGCCAGCAGTCCCAGGGTCAGGACCGGGGAGCTGTTTTTT
>-|-|TRBV23-1|TRBJ1-5
CASSQSGGKESNQPQHF
TGCGCCAGCAGTCAATCGGGGGGGAAAGAGAGCAATCAGCCCCAGCATTTT